This T cell receptor (beta chain) was sequenced in a study of technical replicates of blood from a few donors. Germline CDR1 reads SGHNT; CDR2 reads YYREEE (reference sequence). CDR3 length: 14 residues. The ends were cut back, 3 bases at V and 0 bases at J, with 8 bases in the middle. Sequencing was performed with immunoSEQ multiplex PCR; in TCRdb, only in-frame clones are kept and a portion is missing. The sample includes under 100,000 clones, about 94% of them seen just once. Sequenced material: T cells isolated from PBMCs. The TCR comes from a human donor in good health. The chain joins TRBV5-4 to TRBJ2-3; D uncertain. For the CDR3, the DNA is TGTGCCAGCAGCTCAACAGCTAGCACAGATACGCAGTATTTT. Translated, it gives CASSSTASTDTQYF.